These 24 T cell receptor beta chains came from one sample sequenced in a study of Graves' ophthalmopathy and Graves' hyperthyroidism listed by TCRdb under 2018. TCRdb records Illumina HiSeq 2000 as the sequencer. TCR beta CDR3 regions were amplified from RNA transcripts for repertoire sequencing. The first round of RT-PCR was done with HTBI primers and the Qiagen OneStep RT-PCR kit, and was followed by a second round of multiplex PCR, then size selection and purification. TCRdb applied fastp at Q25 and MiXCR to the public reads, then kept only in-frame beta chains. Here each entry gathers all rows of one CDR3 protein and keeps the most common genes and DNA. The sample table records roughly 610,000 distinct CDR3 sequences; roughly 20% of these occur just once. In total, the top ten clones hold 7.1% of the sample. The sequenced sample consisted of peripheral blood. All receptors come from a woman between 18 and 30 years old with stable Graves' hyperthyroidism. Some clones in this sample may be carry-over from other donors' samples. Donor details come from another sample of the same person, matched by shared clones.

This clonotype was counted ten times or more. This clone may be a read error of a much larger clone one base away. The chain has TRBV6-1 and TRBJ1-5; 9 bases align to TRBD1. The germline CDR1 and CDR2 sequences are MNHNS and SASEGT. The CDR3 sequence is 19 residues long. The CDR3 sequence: CASSEGGQGTQRPNQPQQF. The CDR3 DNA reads TGTGCCAGCAGTGAGGGGGGACAGGGAACTCAGAGGCCAAATCAGCCCCAGCAGTTT.

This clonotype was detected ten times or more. CDR3: CASSLARTQTYEQYF. The CDR3 DNA reads TGTGCCAGCAGCTTAGCCCGGACACAAACCTACGAGCAGTACTTC. The rearrangement links TRBV13 to TRBJ2-7, with D perhaps matching TRBD1 (5 bases). The CDR3 has 15 residues. V was cut by 1 base and J by 2 bases, with 12 bases left in between. Germline CDR1 and CDR2: PRHDT and FYEKMQ (reference sequence).

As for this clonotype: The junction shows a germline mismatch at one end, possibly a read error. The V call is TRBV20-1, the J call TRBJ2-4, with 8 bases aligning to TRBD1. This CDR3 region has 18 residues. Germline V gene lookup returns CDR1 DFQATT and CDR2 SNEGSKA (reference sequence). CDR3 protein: CSARDFRGDRGGKNIKYF. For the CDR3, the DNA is TGCAGTGCTAGAGATTTCCGGGGAGACAGGGGAGGCAAAAACATTAAGTACTTC.

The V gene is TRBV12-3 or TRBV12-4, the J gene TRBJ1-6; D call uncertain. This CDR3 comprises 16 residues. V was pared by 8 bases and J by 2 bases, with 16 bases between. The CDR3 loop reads CASSLASGTYNSPLHF. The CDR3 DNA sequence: TGTGCCAGCTCCCTCGCGTCGGGCACCTATAATTCACCCCTCCACTTT.

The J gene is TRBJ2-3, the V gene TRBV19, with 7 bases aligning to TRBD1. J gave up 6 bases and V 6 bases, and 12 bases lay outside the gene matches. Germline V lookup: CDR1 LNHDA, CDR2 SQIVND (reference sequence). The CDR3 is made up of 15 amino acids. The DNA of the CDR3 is TGTGCCAGTAGGGACACAGGGGTGGCCATTGATACGCAGTATTTT. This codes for CASRDTGVAIDTQYF.

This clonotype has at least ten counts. CDR3 in amino acids: CASSLRGLGEETQYF. DNA for the CDR3: TGTGCCAGCAGCTTGCGGGGGCTGGGGGAAGAGACCCAGTACTTC. The chain links TRBV7-9 to TRBJ2-5; a weak D match, TRBD2 (7 bases). Looked up from germline, CDR1 is SEHNR and CDR2 is FQNEAQ (reference sequence). The germline V and J ends were trimmed by 3 bases and 3 bases, with 14 bases remaining between them. This CDR3 comprises 15 residues.

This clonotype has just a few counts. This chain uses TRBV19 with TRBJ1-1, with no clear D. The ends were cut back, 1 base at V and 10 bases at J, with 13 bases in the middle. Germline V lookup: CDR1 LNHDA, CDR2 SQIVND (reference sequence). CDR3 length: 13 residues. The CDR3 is CASSIVGFEGAFF. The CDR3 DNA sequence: TGTGCCAGTAGTATAGTCGGGTTTGAAGGAGCTTTCTTT.

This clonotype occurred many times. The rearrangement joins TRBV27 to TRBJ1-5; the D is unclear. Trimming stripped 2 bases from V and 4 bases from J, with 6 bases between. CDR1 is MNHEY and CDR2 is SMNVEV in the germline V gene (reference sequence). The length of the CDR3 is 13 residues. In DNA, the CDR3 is TGTGCCAGCAGTTTAAAAGTGAATCAGCCCCAGCATTTT. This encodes CASSLKVNQPQHF.

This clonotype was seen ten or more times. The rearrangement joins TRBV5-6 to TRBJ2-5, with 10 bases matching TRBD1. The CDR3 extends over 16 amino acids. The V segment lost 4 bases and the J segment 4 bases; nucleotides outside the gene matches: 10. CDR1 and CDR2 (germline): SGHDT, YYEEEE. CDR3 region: CASSRTGTGDGETQYF. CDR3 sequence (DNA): TGTGCCAGCAGCCGTACCGGGACAGGGGACGGAGAGACCCAGTACTTC.

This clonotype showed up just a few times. The CDR3 loop reads CASRISGTGVLYGYTF. The CDR3 nucleotides read TGCGCCAGCAGGATATCCGGGACAGGGGTTCTTTATGGCTACACCTTC. The V gene is TRBV5-1, the J gene TRBJ1-2, with 10 bases identical to TRBD1. This CDR3 comprises 16 residues. V lost 5 bases and J lost 5; bases outside the gene matches: 12. In germline, CDR1 is SGHRS, CDR2 YFSETQ. The full variable domain, its missing parts supplied by reference TRBV5-1 and TRBJ1-2, is KAGVTQTPRYLIKTRGQQVTLSCSPISGHRSVSWYQQTPGQGLQFLFEYFSETQRNKGNFPGRFSGRQFSNSRSEMNVSTLELGDSALYLCASRISGTGVLYGYTFGSGTRLTVV.

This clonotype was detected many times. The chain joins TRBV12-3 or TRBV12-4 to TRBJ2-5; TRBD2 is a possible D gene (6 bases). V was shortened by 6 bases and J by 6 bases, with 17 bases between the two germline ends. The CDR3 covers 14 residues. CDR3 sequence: CASSPVERVKTQYF. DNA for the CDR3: TGTGCCAGCAGCCCCGTGGAGCGGGTAAAGACCCAGTACTTC.

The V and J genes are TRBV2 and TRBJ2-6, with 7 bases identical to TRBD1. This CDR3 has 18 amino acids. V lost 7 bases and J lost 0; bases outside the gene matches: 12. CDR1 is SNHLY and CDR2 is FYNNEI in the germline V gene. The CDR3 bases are TGTGCCAGCACTCAAAGGGGGACAGCTCGCTCTGGGGCCAACGTCCTGACTTTC. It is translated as CASTQRGTARSGANVLTF.

CDR3 bases: TGTGCCAGCAGCTTGTCTCGGACTCACACCGGGGAGCTGTTTTTT. Translation gives CASSLSRTHTGELFF. The gene calls are TRBV11-2 and TRBJ2-2, with a tentative D call TRBD2 (5 bases). Trimming took 3 bases from V and 3 from J, leaving 11 bases between them. The CDR3 totals 15 residues. Germline loops: CDR1 SGHAT, CDR2 FQNNGV.

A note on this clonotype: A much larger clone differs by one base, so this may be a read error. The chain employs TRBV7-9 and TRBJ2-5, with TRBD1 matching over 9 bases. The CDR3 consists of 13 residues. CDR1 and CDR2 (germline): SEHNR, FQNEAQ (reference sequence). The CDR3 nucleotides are TGTGCCAGCAGCGCGTTACCGGGACAGGGTTTGGACTTC. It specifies CASSALPGQGLDF.

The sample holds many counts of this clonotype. The CDR3 reads CATSRDVAYGYTF. CDR3 nucleotides: TGTGCCACCAGCAGAGATGTTGCGTATGGCTACACCTTC. The chain recombines TRBV15 with TRBJ1-2; D gene uncertain. V lost 0 bases, J lost 5 bases, and 7 bases lay in between. The germline gives CDR1 LNHNV, CDR2 YYDKDF (reference sequence). The CDR3 extends over 13 amino acids.

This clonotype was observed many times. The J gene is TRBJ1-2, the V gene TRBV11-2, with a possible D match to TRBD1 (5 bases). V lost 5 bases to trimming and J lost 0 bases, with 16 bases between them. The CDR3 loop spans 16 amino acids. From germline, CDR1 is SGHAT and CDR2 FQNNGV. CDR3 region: CASSRTTGEANYGYTF. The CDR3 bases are TGTGCCAGCAGCCGAACCACAGGCGAAGCTAACTATGGCTACACCTTC.

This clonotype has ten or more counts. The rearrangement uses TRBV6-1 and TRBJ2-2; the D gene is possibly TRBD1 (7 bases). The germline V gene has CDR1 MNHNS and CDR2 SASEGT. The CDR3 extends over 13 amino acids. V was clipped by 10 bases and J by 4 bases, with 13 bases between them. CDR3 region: CAINRGGTGELFF. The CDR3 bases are TGTGCCATTAACAGGGGAGGCACCGGGGAGCTGTTTTTT.

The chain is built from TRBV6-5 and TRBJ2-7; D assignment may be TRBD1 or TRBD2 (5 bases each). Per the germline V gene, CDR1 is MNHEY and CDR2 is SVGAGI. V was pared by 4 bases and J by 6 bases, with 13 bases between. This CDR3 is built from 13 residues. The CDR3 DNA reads TGTGCCAGCAGTTTCGGGGCGAAGCTCGAGCAGTACTTC. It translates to CASSFGAKLEQYF.

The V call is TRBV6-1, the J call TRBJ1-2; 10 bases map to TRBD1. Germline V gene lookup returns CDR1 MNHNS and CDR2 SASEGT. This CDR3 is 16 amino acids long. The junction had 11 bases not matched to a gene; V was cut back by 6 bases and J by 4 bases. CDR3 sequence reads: CASSRTGGAGGYGYTF. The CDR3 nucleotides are TGTGCCAGCAGCAGGACAGGGGGGGCTGGGGGCTATGGCTACACCTTC.

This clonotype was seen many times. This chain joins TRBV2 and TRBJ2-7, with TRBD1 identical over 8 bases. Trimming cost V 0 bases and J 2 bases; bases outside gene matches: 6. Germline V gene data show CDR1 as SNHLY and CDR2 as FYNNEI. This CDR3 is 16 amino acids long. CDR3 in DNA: TGTGCCAGCAGTGAAGCGGGGACAGGACACCCCTACGAGCAGTACTTC. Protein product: CASSEAGTGHPYEQYF.

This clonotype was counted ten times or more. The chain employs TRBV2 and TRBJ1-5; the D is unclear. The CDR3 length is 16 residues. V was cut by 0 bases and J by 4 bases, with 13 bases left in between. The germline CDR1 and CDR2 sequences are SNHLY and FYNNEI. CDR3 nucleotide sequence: TGTGCCAGCAGTGAAGCGCCCTACCGGAGGAATCAGCCCCAGCATTTT. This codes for CASSEAPYRRNQPQHF.

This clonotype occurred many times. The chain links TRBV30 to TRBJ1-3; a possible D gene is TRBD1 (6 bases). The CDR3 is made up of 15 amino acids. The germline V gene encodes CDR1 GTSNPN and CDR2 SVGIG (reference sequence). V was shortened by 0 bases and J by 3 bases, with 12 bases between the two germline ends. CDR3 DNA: TGTGCCTGGAGTGTACGGCAGGGGAATGGAAACACCATATATTTT. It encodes CAWSVRQGNGNTIYF.

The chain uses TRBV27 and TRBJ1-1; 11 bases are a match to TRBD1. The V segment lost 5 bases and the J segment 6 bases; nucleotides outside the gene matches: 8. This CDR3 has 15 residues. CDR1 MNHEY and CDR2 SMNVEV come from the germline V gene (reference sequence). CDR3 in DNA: TGTGCCAGCAGTAGGGACAGGGGGTTGATGGCTGAAGCTTTCTTT. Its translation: CASSRDRGLMAEAFF.

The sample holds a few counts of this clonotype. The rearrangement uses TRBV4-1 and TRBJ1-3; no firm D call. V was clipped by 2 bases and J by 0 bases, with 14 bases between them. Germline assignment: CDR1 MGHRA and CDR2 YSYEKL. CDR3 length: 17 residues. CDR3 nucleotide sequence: TGCGCCAGCAGCCAATCCCGGGCCGCGAGCTCTGGAAACACCATATATTTT. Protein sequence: CASSQSRAASSGNTIYF.